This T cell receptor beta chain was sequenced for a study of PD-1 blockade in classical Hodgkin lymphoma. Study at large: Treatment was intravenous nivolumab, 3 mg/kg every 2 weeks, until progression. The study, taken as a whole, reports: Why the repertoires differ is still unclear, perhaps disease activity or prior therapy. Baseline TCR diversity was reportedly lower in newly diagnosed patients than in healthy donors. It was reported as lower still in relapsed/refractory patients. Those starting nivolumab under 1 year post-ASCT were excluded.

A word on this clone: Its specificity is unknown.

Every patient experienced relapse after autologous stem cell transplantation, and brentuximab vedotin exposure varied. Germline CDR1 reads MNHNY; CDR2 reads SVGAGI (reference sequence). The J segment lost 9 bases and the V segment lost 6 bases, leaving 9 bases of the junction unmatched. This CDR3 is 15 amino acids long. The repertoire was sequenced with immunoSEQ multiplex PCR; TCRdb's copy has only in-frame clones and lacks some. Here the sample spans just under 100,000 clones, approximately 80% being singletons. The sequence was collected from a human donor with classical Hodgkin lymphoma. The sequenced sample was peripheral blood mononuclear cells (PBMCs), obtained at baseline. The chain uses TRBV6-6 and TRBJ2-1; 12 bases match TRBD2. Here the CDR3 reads CASRPRLAGVGEQFF. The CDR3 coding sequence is TGTGCCAGCAGGCCCCGACTAGCGGGAGTTGGTGAGCAGTTCTTC.